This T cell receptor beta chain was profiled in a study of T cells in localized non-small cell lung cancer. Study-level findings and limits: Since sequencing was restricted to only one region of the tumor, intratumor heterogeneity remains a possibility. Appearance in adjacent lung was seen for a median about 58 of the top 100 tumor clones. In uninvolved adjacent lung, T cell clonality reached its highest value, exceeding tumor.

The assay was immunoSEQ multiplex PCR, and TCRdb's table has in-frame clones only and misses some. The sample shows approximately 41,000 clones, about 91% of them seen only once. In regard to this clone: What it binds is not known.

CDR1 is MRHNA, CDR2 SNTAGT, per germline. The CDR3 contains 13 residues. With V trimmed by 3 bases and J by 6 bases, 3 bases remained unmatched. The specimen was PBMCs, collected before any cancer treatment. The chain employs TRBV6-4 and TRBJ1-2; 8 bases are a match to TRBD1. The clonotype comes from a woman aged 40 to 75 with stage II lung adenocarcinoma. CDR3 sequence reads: CASSETGGNGYTF. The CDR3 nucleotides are TGTGCCAGCAGTGAAACAGGGGGGAATGGCTACACCTTC.